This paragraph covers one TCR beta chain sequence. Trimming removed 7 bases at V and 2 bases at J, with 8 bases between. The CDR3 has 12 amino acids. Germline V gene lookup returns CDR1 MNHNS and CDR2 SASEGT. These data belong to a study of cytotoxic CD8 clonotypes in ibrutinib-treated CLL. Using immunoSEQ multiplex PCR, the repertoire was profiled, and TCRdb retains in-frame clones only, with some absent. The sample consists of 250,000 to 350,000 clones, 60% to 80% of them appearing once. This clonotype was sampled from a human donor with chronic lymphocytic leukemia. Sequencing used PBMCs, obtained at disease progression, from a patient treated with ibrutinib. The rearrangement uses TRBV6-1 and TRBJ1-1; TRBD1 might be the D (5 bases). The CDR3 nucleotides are TGTGCCAGCATAGACAGCAACACTGAAGCTTTCTTT. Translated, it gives CASIDSNTEAFF.